Each of the 3 T cell receptor beta chains below was sequenced from the same sample in a study of blood T cell repertoires in COVID-19. Profiled with immunoSEQ multiplex PCR; TCRdb holds only in-frame clones, not every one. The sample holds more than 200,000 clones, 85% to 90% seen once. The sample was PBMCs or T cells enriched from blood (not recorded which). These TCRs come from a man aged 35 to 55 who had recovered from COVID-19.

The chain's CDR3 is CASNRGPGSPLHF. DNA for the CDR3: TGTGCCAGCAACCGGGGTCCTGGTTCACCCCTCCACTTT. The chain employs TRBV7-9 and TRBJ1-6, with unresolved D. CDR1 SEHNR and CDR2 FQNEAQ come from the germline V gene (reference sequence). The ends were cut back, 7 bases at V and 9 bases at J, with 13 bases in the middle. This CDR3 spans 13 amino acids.

V and J are TRBV30 and TRBJ2-1; D is perhaps TRBD2 (6 bases). The V end was cut by 3 bases, the J end by 3 bases, with 12 bases between. Looked up from germline, CDR1 is GTSNPN and CDR2 is SVGIG (reference sequence). This CDR3 has 14 amino acids. The CDR3 region has the DNA TGTGCCTGGAGAAAAGCGGGTAACTACAATGAGCAGTTCTTC. It yields the protein CAWRKAGNYNEQFF. The full variable domain, in which reference TRBV30 and TRBJ2-1 provide the parts outside the CDR3, is SQTIHQWPATLVQPVGSPLSLECTVEGTSNPNLYWYRQAAGRGLQLLFYSVGIGQISSEVPQNLSASRPQDRQFILSSKKLLLSDSGFYLCAWRKAGNYNEQFFGPGTRLTVL.

This clone was counted a single time. The chain employs TRBV9 and TRBJ2-2; TRBD1 might be the D (5 bases). V gave up 1 base and J gave up 1 base, with 11 bases separating them. The CDR3 length is 16 residues. From germline, CDR1 is SGDLS and CDR2 YYNGEE. This CDR3 is CASSVSGARNTGELFF. The CDR3 DNA sequence: TGTGCCAGCAGCGTATCTGGGGCGCGGAACACCGGGGAGCTGTTTTTT.